One sample yielded the 12 T cell receptor beta chains listed below, sequenced in a study of T-cell memory formation after mild COVID-19. A single record per CDR3 protein comes from TCRdb applying MiXCR to the 5' RACE reads. This table has some 300,000 distinct CDR3 sequences, roughly a fifth appearing once. What was sequenced was PBMCs or a T cell subset sorted from them (not recorded which). Source of these receptors: a man aged 18 to 29 who had mild COVID-19 (a few samples of this study predate the infection). Cell type and time point are not known.

J is TRBJ2-1 and V is TRBV7-8; TRBD2 is a possible D gene (6 bases). Trimming cost V 5 bases and J 5 bases, with 13 bases left between them. Germline assignment: CDR1 SGHVS and CDR2 FQNEAQ. CDR3 size: 14 residues. CDR3 loop: CASSGRLGDNEQFF. The CDR3 DNA reads as TGTGCCAGCAGCGGGCGACTAGGGGACAATGAGCAGTTCTTC.

This clonotype was recorded many times. V gene TRBV7-2 combines with J gene TRBJ2-2, with 7 bases fitting TRBD2. After removal of 5 bases from V and 1 base from J, the junction contained 13 bases not matched to a gene. CDR3 length: 18 residues. From germline, CDR1 is SGHTA and CDR2 FQGNSA. DNA for the CDR3: TGTGCCAGCAGCGTCACGACTAGCCTGATTGGGAACACCGGGGAGCTGTTTTTT. It codes for CASSVTTSLIGNTGELFF.

This clonotype has at least ten counts. The chain employs TRBV7-3 and TRBJ2-2; 7 bases are a match to TRBD2. CDR1 is SGHTA, CDR2 FQGTGA, per germline. This CDR3 region has 15 residues. J lost 2 bases, V lost 4 bases, and 4 bases had no gene match. The CDR3 is CASSYGGTNTGELFF. CDR3 DNA: TGTGCCAGCAGCTACGGGGGGACCAACACCGGGGAGCTGTTTTTT.

The CDR3 sequence: CASSYGPPNTEAFF. In DNA form, the CDR3 reads TGTGCCAGCAGTTACGGGCCGCCGAACACTGAAGCTTTCTTT. The chain is built from TRBV6-5 and TRBJ1-1; no reliable D call. From germline, CDR1 is MNHEY and CDR2 SVGAGI. The CDR3 contains 14 residues. Deletions cut 2 bases from V and 1 base from J, with 8 bases between.

Only a few counts were recorded for this clonotype. J is TRBJ1-1 and V is TRBV6-1; tentative D call: TRBD1 (6 bases). This CDR3 contains 13 residues. Between the trimmed V and J ends, which lost 4 bases and 8 bases, there was a span of 14 bases. In germline, CDR1 is MNHNS, CDR2 SASEGT. In DNA, the CDR3 is TGTGCCAGCAGTGTCCCCGGACAGCCAGAAGCTTTCTTT. Translation: CASSVPGQPEAFF.

This clonotype was observed a few times. V usage is TRBV9 and J usage is TRBJ1-6, with D maybe TRBD1 (6 bases). The germline CDR1 and CDR2 sequences are SGDLS and YYNGEE. The CDR3 spans 14 residues. Between the trimmed V and J ends, which lost 0 bases and 8 bases, there was a span of 9 bases. This chain's CDR3 is CASSVEQGHSPLHF. The CDR3 region has the DNA TGTGCCAGCAGCGTAGAACAGGGTCATTCACCCCTCCACTTT.

This clonotype has ten or more counts. The chain combines TRBV12-3 or TRBV12-4 with TRBJ2-7, with 7 bases fitting TRBD1. V lost 6 bases, J lost 2 bases, and 7 bases stayed unmatched. The CDR3 length is 14 residues. For the CDR3, the DNA is TGTGCCAGCAGAAGCCGGGACAGAGCCTACGAGCAGTACTTC. It specifies CASRSRDRAYEQYF.

This sequence joins TRBV6-2 or TRBV6-3 and TRBJ2-5; tentatively, D is TRBD2 (5 bases). This CDR3 is 17 amino acids long. The V end was cut by 5 bases, the J end by 5 bases, with 24 bases between. Per the germline V gene, CDR1 is MNHEY and CDR2 is SVGEGT. The chain's CDR3 is CASSPLRGGPLRETQYF. The CDR3, as DNA: TGTGCCAGCAGTCCCCTTCGCGGCGGGCCCCTCCGGGAGACCCAGTACTTC.

V and J are TRBV7-2 and TRBJ1-2; 7 nucleotides align to TRBD1. The CDR3 extends over 13 amino acids. Germline CDR1 SGHTA, CDR2 FQGNSA. Trimming cost V 6 bases and J 3 bases; bases outside gene matches: 4. CDR3 DNA: TGTGCCAGCAGTTTCGACAGGGACTATGGCTACACCTTC. As protein: CASSFDRDYGYTF.

This clonotype was seen a handful of times. The chain couples TRBV6-1 to TRBJ2-7; D remains unclear. Trimming left V 4 bases short and J 2 bases short, with 18 bases between. The CDR3 contains 16 residues. The V gene's germline CDR1 is MNHNS and CDR2 SASEGT. The CDR3 region is CASSGLPRASTYEQYF. CDR3 DNA sequence: TGTGCCAGCAGTGGCCTTCCTCGGGCCAGCACCTACGAGCAGTACTTC.

This rearrangement joins TRBV30 to TRBJ1-4; the D gene is possibly TRBD1 (5 bases). V shed 1 base and J shed 5 bases, with 8 bases lying between them. Looked up from germline, CDR1 is GTSNPN and CDR2 is SVGIG (reference sequence). The CDR3 loop spans 13 amino acids. CDR3 DNA: TGTGCCTGGAGTGCGGGGCTGAATGAAAAACTGTTTTTT. Translation gives CAWSAGLNEKLFF. Supplemented by reference TRBV30 and TRBJ1-4, the full variable domain reads SQTIHQWPATLVQPVGSPLSLECTVEGTSNPNLYWYRQAAGRGLQLLFYSVGIGQISSEVPQNLSASRPQDRQFILSSKKLLLSDSGFYLCAWSAGLNEKLFFGSGTQLSVL.

This chain links TRBV20-1 with TRBJ1-5; D uncertain. The germline V gene has CDR1 DFQATT and CDR2 SNEGSKA (reference sequence). Trimming left V 6 bases short and J 6 bases short, with 15 bases between. CDR3 length: 13 residues. The CDR3 reads CSAAREFGQPQHF. The CDR3 DNA reads TGCAGTGCCGCCCGCGAGTTCGGTCAGCCCCAGCATTTT.